This T cell receptor (beta chain) was captured by sequencing in a study of metastatic and nonmetastatic thyroid tumors. TCRdb ran MiXCR on the PCR reads. The sample has 15,000 to 20,000 clones; around 25% are singletons. CDR3 length: 14 residues. Not a single patient had been given any form of treatment at any point before undergoing thyroid surgery. As to this clone: At one end the junction does not follow the germline gene, possibly because of a read error.

V is TRBV12-3 or TRBV12-4 and J is TRBJ2-7, with TRBD1 matching over 8 bases. Sequencing was done on a sample of adjacent normal tissue. This TCR was sampled from a female donor with papillary thyroid cancer or a benign thyroid nodule (not recorded which). Some clones in this sample may be carry-over from other donors' samples. CDR3 loop: CAGRLSTGGYEQYF. Written as DNA, the CDR3 is TGTGCCGGCAGGCTATCCACAGGGGGCTACGAGCAGTACTTC.